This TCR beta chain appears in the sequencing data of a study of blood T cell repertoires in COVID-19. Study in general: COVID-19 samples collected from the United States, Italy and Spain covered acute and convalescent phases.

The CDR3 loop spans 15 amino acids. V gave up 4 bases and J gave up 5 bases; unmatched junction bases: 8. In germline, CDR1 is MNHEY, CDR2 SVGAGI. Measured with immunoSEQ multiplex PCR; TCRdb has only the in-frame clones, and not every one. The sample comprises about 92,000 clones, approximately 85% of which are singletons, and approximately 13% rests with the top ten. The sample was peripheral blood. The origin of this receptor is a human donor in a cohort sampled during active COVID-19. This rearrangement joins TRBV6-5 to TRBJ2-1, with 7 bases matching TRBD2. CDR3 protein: CASSSSGKIDNEQFF. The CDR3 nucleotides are TGTGCCAGCAGTTCAAGCGGGAAAATCGACAATGAGCAGTTCTTC.